The 13 T cell receptor beta chains given below trace back to one sample, sequenced in a study of control samples from healthy donors and cancer patients (dated by TCRdb to the early 2020s). The receptor library was made with the immunoSEQ multiplex PCR assay. This is the immuneACCESS table as TCRdb keeps it, with only in-frame sequences that have V and J called. A part of the clones is gone; compared with another copy, unresolved V genes explain less than half, and the rest is unexplained. The sample table records more than 45,000 clones; less than 95% of these occur just once. Jointly, the top ten make up about 0.91% of the sample. What was sequenced was PBMCs. The source is a man younger than 40 with colorectal cancer.

V and J are TRBV19 and TRBJ2-1; D is ambiguous. Germline lookup yields CDR1 LNHDA and CDR2 SQIVND (reference sequence). Trimming shortened V by 3 bases and J by 7 bases, and 7 bases separated the two germline ends. The CDR3 is 12 residues long. CDR3 nucleotides: TGTGCCAGTAGTATTTGGGGAAATGAGCAGTTCTTC. Protein sequence: CASSIWGNEQFF.

The V gene is TRBV5-8, the J gene TRBJ1-2; 10 nucleotides align to TRBD1. Germline V gene lookup returns CDR1 SGHTS and CDR2 YDEGEE. V lost 1 base, J lost 14 bases, and 11 bases stayed unmatched. The CDR3 is 14 amino acids. The CDR3 loop reads CASSLYVGTGVWTF. Here the CDR3 DNA reads TGTGCCAGCAGCTTGTATGTCGGGACAGGGGTATGGACCTTC.

The count of this clone is one. The rearrangement joins TRBV4-1 to TRBJ1-4, with D possibly matching TRBD1 (5 bases). CDR1 and CDR2 (germline): MGHRA, YSYEKL. V was pared by 7 bases and J by 6 bases, with 21 bases between. The CDR3 length is 16 residues. CDR3 coding DNA: TGCGCCAGCACCGACCGATCCAGGGTTAGCGATGAAAAACTGTTTTTT. This translates into CASTDRSRVSDEKLFF.

The chain couples TRBV23-1 to TRBJ1-3; perhaps TRBD1 as D (6 bases). TRBV23-1 qualifies as an ORF whose function is uncertain. The germline V and J ends were trimmed by 3 bases and 4 bases, with 16 bases remaining between them. This CDR3 is 16 amino acids long. CDR3 sequence (DNA): TGCGCCAGCAGTCACCCCTCAACAGGGTACGGAAACACCATATATTTT. Translated: CASSHPSTGYGNTIYF.

The J gene is TRBJ2-1, the V gene TRBV18; TRBD1 aligns across 10 bases. Germline CDR1 and CDR2: KGHSH and LQKENI. With 2 bases clipped from V and 13 bases from J, the junction kept 20 bases outside the gene matches. This CDR3 has 18 amino acids. This CDR3 reads CASSPDGQGVKGYTKQFF. The DNA for the CDR3 is TGTGCCAGCTCACCAGACGGACAGGGGGTTAAAGGGTATACAAAACAGTTCTTC.

This clone has a single count. This chain joins TRBV7-2 and TRBJ1-6, with TRBD1 as a possible D gene (5 bases). The CDR3 sequence is 14 residues long. Germline CDR1 and CDR2: SGHTA and FQGNSA. The V and J ends lost 1 base and 7 bases respectively, with 8 bases between them. CDR3 residues: CASSLGQRNSPLHF. The DNA for the CDR3 is TGTGCCAGCAGCTTAGGACAGAGAAATTCACCCCTCCACTTT.

The chain combines TRBV15 with TRBJ1-6; D unclear. V lost 0 bases, J lost 9 bases, and 15 bases lay in between. The V gene's germline CDR1 is LNHNV and CDR2 YYDKDF (reference sequence). This CDR3 spans 16 amino acids. CDR3 sequence: CATSRDREALGSPLHF. The CDR3 DNA follows: TGTGCCACCAGCAGAGATCGGGAGGCACTGGGTTCACCCCTCCACTTT. The full variable domain, in which reference TRBV15 and TRBJ1-6 provide the parts outside the CDR3, is DAMVIQNPRYQVTQFGKPVTLSCSQTLNHNVMYWYQQKSSQAPKLLFHYYDKDFNNEADTPDNFQSRRPNTSFCFLDIRSPGLGDTAMYLCATSRDREALGSPLHFGNGTRLTVT.

CDR3 protein: CASSTTVLSDGYTF. The CDR3 DNA is TGTGCCAGCAGTACTACAGTACTTAGCGACGGCTACACCTTC. The chain joins TRBV27 to TRBJ1-2, with no clear D. The germline gives CDR1 MNHEY, CDR2 SMNVEV (reference sequence). V was shortened by 5 bases and J by 8 bases, with 18 bases between the two germline ends. The CDR3 has 14 amino acids.

This clone has just one count. The V and J genes are TRBV6-5 and TRBJ2-1; D is undetermined. V lost 5 bases, J lost 5 bases, and 13 bases lay in between. Germline V gives CDR1 MNHEY, CDR2 SVGAGI. The CDR3 length is 14 residues. This CDR3 is CASSTVGKHNEQFF. DNA of the CDR3: TGTGCCAGCAGTACCGTCGGCAAGCACAATGAGCAGTTCTTC.

The J gene is TRBJ2-2, the V gene TRBV14, with D possibly matching TRBD2 (5 bases). The CDR3 is made up of 16 amino acids. V was clipped by 4 bases and J by 5 bases, with 17 bases between them. Germline CDR1 reads SGHDN; CDR2 reads FVKESK. CDR3 in DNA: TGTGCCAGCAGCCCCCACTGGGGAGACGGGACCGGGGAGCTGTTTTTT. Encoded protein: CASSPHWGDGTGELFF.

The chain combines TRBV4-1 with TRBJ2-3, with D possibly being TRBD2 (6 bases). Trimming cost V 0 bases and J 2 bases, with 15 bases left between them. The germline CDR1 and CDR2 sequences are MGHRA and YSYEKL. This CDR3 has 17 residues. The CDR3 bases are TGCGCCAGCAGCCAAGATGGGGCGGGGTCTGACACAGATACGCAGTATTTT. Amino acid sequence: CASSQDGAGSDTDTQYF.

The CDR3 region is CASSYRRGNTIYF. The CDR3 DNA sequence: TGTGCCAGCAGTTACAGGAGGGGGAACACCATATATTTT. V is TRBV27 and J is TRBJ1-3; weak D call: TRBD1 (6 bases). CDR1 is MNHEY and CDR2 is SMNVEV in the germline V gene (reference sequence). This CDR3 region has 13 residues. The V end lost 4 bases, the J end lost 7 bases, and 11 bases lay between the germline ends.

This clone has a single count. This chain uses TRBV24-1 with TRBJ1-2; 8 nucleotides agree with TRBD1. The CDR3 has 18 amino acids. Germline trimming cut 1 base from V and 4 bases from J; bases unmatched to any gene: 13. The germline gives CDR1 KGHDR, CDR2 SFDVKD. This CDR3 is CATSDFRQGALGSYGYTF. The CDR3 DNA sequence: TGTGCCACCAGTGATTTTCGGCAGGGGGCCCTTGGGTCCTATGGCTACACCTTC.